Each of the 16 T cell receptor beta chains below was sequenced from the same sample in a study of blood T cells in healthy people across ages. Then a second PCR, running roughly 7 to 12 cycles, was carried out with a sample-barcoded 5' primer and a J-beta primer mix. One entry per CDR3 protein results from TCRdb running MiXCR on the 5' RACE reads. Altogether roughly 1 million distinct CDR3 sequences are present, almost 25% being singletons, with the ten largest covering around 0.75%. The data were also submitted as part of a second study, on T cells of mothers and their children.

The material sequenced was blood. These receptor sequences come from a girl aged 2 to 9 in good health.

J is TRBJ2-2 and V is TRBV4-2; a weak D match, TRBD1 (6 bases). The V and J ends lost 3 bases and 8 bases respectively, with 13 bases between them. The CDR3 is 14 amino acids. From germline, CDR1 is LGHNA and CDR2 YNFKEQ. CDR3 amino acids: CASSHSRGGGELFF. The DNA of the CDR3 is TGTGCCAGCAGCCATAGCAGGGGCGGTGGGGAGCTGTTTTTT.

V and J are TRBV11-3 and TRBJ2-2, with TRBD1 identical over 8 bases. CDR3 length: 15 residues. Trimming took 4 bases from V and 6 from J; bases not matched to a gene: 7. The germline CDR1 and CDR2 sequences are SGHNT and YENEEA. The CDR3 coding sequence is TGTGCCAGCAGCTCCCCAGGGGGCGTTGCCGGGGAGCTGTTTTTT. Encoded protein: CASSSPGGVAGELFF.

The sample holds a few counts of this clonotype. The gene calls are TRBV28 and TRBJ2-5; tentative D call: TRBD1 (5 bases). Germline CDR1 MDHEN, CDR2 SYDVKM. This CDR3 is 15 amino acids long. The V and J ends lost 4 bases and 1 base respectively, with 13 bases between them. This CDR3 reads CASSYIGQPQETQYF. The CDR3 nucleotides read TGTGCCAGCAGTTACATCGGACAACCCCAAGAGACCCAGTACTTC. Full variable domain (rest looked up from reference TRBV28 and TRBJ2-5): DVKVTQSSRYLVKRTGEKVFLECVQDMDHENMFWYRQDPGLGLRLIYFSYDVKMKEKGDIPEGYSVSREKKERFSLILESASTNQTSMYLCASSYIGQPQETQYFGPGTRLLVL.

This clonotype turned up a few times. V gene TRBV27 combines with J gene TRBJ1-5, with TRBD1 matching over 10 bases. Germline V gene lookup returns CDR1 MNHEY and CDR2 SMNVEV (reference sequence). V lost 6 bases and J lost 6; bases outside the gene matches: 2. The CDR3 is made up of 13 amino acids. The CDR3 DNA follows: TGTGCCAGCAGCTGGACAGGGGGTCAGCCCCAGCATTTT. This gives the protein CASSWTGGQPQHF.

This clonotype was detected a few times. The CDR3 loop reads CSVETSGRADQVETQYF. The CDR3 nucleotides read TGCAGCGTTGAAACTAGCGGGAGGGCAGACCAAGTGGAGACCCAGTACTTC. The genes are TRBV29-1 and TRBJ2-5; TRBD2 matches at 13 bases. Germline V gene lookup returns CDR1 SQVTM and CDR2 ANQGSEA. The trim removed 2 bases at V and 5 bases at J, leaving 11 bases unmatched. The length of the CDR3 is 17 residues.

The rearrangement uses TRBV4-1 and TRBJ2-7; no firm D call. Trimming stripped 2 bases from V and 3 bases from J, with 11 bases between. Germline V gives CDR1 MGHRA, CDR2 YSYEKL. The CDR3 loop spans 14 amino acids. The CDR3 nucleotides read TGCGCCAGCAGCCAATCTGACGGTTACTACGAGCAGTACTTC. Amino acids: CASSQSDGYYEQYF.

The chain uses TRBV20-1 and TRBJ1-1; D not certain. Germline CDR1 DFQATT, CDR2 SNEGSKA (reference sequence). The CDR3 contains 13 residues. The V gene lost 8 bases and the J gene lost 0 bases, with 13 bases spanning the gap. For the CDR3, the DNA is TGCAGTTCTGGGCCTTCCCTGAACACTGAAGCTTTCTTT. The encoded protein is CSSGPSLNTEAFF.

This clonotype was recorded a few times. The rearrangement uses TRBV7-9 and TRBJ1-1, with 10 bases lining up with TRBD1. V trimming: 5 bases; J trimming: 6 bases; junction bases outside the gene matches: 6. Germline V gives CDR1 SEHNR, CDR2 FQNEAQ (reference sequence). The CDR3 length is 14 residues. The CDR3 here is CASSPGTGDAEAFF. In DNA, the CDR3 is TGTGCCAGCAGCCCCGGGACAGGGGATGCTGAAGCTTTCTTT.

This rearrangement joins TRBV7-2 to TRBJ1-5, with D tentatively TRBD1 (6 bases). Trimming pared 5 bases from V and 0 bases from J, leaving 14 bases between. The germline V gene has CDR1 SGHTA and CDR2 FQGNSA. This CDR3 spans 16 amino acids. CDR3 sequence (DNA): TGTGCCAGCAGCACCCGCTTGGACAGTAGCAATCAGCCCCAGCATTTT. Translating it yields CASSTRLDSSNQPQHF.

V and J are TRBV27 and TRBJ2-5, with D tentatively TRBD1 or TRBD2 (6 bases each). From germline, CDR1 is MNHEY and CDR2 SMNVEV (reference sequence). CDR3 size: 14 residues. V shed 5 bases and J shed 5 bases, with 15 bases lying between them. CDR3 residues: CASSGGRGGETQYF. As DNA, the CDR3 is TGTGCCAGCAGTGGTGGGAGAGGGGGGGAGACCCAGTACTTC.

This chain joins TRBV19 and TRBJ2-6; D perhaps matches TRBD2 (6 bases). Germline assignment: CDR1 LNHDA and CDR2 SQIVND (reference sequence). Trimming took 5 bases from V and 0 from J, leaving 20 bases between them. CDR3 length: 19 amino acids. The CDR3 sequence: CASSPTSKRVSSGANVLTF. The CDR3 nucleotides are TGTGCCAGTAGTCCGACTAGTAAAAGGGTCAGCTCTGGGGCCAACGTCCTGACTTTC.

This clonotype was recorded a few times. This sequence joins TRBV28 and TRBJ2-7, with D maybe TRBD1 (6 bases). Deletions cut 5 bases from V and 4 bases from J, with 15 bases between. The germline CDR1 and CDR2 sequences are MDHEN and SYDVKM. CDR3 length equals 14 residues. In DNA form, the CDR3 reads TGTGCCAGCAGTCCCAGGGGTTGGGAGTACGAGCAGTACTTC. It translates to CASSPRGWEYEQYF. The full variable domain, rest sourced from reference TRBV28 and TRBJ2-7, is DVKVTQSSRYLVKRTGEKVFLECVQDMDHENMFWYRQDPGLGLRLIYFSYDVKMKEKGDIPEGYSVSREKKERFSLILESASTNQTSMYLCASSPRGWEYEQYFGPGTRLTVT.

V usage is TRBV4-3 and J usage is TRBJ1-6; a possible D gene is TRBD1 (6 bases). Trimming took 4 bases from V and 7 from J, leaving 11 bases between them. The germline CDR1 and CDR2 sequences are LGHNA and YSLEER. This CDR3 has 14 amino acids. The CDR3 reads CASSRWGQNSPLHF. The DNA for the CDR3 is TGCGCCAGCAGCCGCTGGGGACAAAATTCACCCCTCCACTTT.

The chain employs TRBV27 and TRBJ2-3, with unresolved D. There are 18 residues in the CDR3. V was cut by 2 bases and J by 1 base, with 19 bases left in between. Germline V gene sequence: CDR1 MNHEY, CDR2 SMNVEV (reference sequence). CDR3 sequence: CASSLRKSSRAGTDTQYF. In nucleotides, the CDR3 is TGTGCCAGCAGTTTACGGAAGTCGTCCCGTGCAGGCACAGATACGCAGTATTTT.

The chain joins TRBV20-1 to TRBJ2-1; tentatively, D is TRBD1 or TRBD2 (5 bases each). Trimming stripped 3 bases from V and 5 bases from J, with 11 bases between. Germline CDR1 reads DFQATT; CDR2 reads SNEGSKA (reference sequence). The CDR3 has 13 amino acids. CDR3 nucleotide sequence: TGCAGTGCTAGCGGGGCGAACCACAATGAGCAGTTCTTC. This translates into CSASGANHNEQFF.

V usage is TRBV7-2 and J usage is TRBJ1-3, with no clear D. CDR3 length: 16 residues. Germline values: CDR1 SGHTA, CDR2 FQGNSA. The V and J ends lost 5 bases and 2 bases respectively, with 16 bases between them. CDR3 bases: TGTGCCAGCAGCCTGATGCAGAGATCGGCTGGAAACACCATATATTTT. It encodes CASSLMQRSAGNTIYF.